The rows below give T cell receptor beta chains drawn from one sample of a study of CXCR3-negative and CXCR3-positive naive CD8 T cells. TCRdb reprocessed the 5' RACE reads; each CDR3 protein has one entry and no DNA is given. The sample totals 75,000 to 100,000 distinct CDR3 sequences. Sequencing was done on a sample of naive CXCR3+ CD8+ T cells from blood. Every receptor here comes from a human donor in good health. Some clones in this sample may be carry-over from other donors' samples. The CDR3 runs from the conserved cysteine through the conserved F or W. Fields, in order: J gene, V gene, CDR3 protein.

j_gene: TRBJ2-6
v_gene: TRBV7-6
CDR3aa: CASSSPVSSGANVLTF

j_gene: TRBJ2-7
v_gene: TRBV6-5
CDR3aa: CASSYYDEQYF

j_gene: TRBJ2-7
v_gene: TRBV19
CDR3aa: CASSKGHEQYF

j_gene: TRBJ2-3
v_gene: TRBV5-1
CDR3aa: CASSPGITDTQYF

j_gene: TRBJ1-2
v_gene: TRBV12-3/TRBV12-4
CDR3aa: CASSLENYGYTF

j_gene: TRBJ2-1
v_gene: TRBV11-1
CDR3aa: CASSLGWNNEQFF

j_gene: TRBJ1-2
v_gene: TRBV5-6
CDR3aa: CASSLGQLYGYTF

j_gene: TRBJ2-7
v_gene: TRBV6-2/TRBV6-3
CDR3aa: CASEGRGSYEQYF

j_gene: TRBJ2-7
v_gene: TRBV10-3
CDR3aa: CAISEWSYEQYF

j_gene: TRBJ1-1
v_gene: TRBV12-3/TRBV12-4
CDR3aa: CASRTGGQEAFF

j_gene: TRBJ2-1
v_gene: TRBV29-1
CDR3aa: CSVEKGGRASGGNEQFF

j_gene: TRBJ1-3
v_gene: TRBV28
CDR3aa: CASSRQGDSGNAIYF

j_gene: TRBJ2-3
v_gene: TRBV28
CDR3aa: CASSLIAGGRDTQYF

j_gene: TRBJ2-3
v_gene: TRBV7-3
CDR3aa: CASSLGETSTDTQYF

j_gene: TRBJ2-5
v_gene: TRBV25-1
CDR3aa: CASSELNLQETQYF

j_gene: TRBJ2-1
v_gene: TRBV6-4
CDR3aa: CASSDSRGNEQFF

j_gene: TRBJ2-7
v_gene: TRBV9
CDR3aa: CASSAFWGDYYEQYF

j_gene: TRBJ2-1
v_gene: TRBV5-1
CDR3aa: CASTLTYNEQFF

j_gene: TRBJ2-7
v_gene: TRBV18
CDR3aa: CASHPPDRSIYEQYF

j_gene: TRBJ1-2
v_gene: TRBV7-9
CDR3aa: CASSRGTGVNYGYTF

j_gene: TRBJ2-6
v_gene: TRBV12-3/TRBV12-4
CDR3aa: CASSPPGGLAGANVLTF

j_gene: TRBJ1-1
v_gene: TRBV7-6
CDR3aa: CASSLVWTGSSTEAFF

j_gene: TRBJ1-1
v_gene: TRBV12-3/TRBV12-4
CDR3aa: CASSWGLWGTEAFF

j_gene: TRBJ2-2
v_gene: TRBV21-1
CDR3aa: CASSISMGTGELFF

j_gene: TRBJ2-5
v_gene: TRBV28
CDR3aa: CASRGGGETQYF

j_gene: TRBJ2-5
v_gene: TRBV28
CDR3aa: CASSPLVGDTLGETQYF

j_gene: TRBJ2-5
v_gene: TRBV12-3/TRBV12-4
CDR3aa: CASSVSGGPQETQYF

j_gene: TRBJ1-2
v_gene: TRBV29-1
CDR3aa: CSVDDRAYGYTF

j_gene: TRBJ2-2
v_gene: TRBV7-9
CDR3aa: CASSFTTGTSGNTGELFF

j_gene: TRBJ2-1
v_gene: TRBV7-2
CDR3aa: CASSKGGLYNEQFF

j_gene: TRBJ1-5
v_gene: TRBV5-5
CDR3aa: CASVSKAGDQPQHF

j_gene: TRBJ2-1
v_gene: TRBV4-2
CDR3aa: CASSQALAGGRDEQFF

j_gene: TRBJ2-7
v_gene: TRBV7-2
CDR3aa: CASSLGGAAYEQYF

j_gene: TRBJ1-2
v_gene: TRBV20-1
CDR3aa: CSAAETRLPYGYTF

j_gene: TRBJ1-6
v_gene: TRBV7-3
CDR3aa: CASSWGNSPLHF

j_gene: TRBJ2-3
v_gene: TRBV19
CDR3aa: CASSIVSAGATDTQYF